This T cell receptor beta chain came from a study of blood T cells in healthy people across ages. In its sample, this clonotype was seen a few times. RNA extraction gave at least 5 micrograms of total RNA per sample. Then a second PCR, running roughly 7 to 11 cycles, was carried out with a sample-barcoded 5' primer and a J-beta primer mix. There were at least 2.5 million CDR3-containing paired-end reads obtained from each sample. TCRdb ran MiXCR on the 5' RACE reads and lists one entry per CDR3 protein. The sample carries roughly 1.4 million distinct CDR3 sequences, 45% to 70% recorded once. V was trimmed by 5 bases and J by 6 bases, leaving 12 bases between them. The CDR3 is 13 residues long. Germline V lookup: CDR1 SGHTA, CDR2 FQGNSA.

This chain connects TRBV7-2 to TRBJ2-3; TRBD2 is a possible D gene (5 bases). The sample taken for sequencing was blood. The TCR originated in a young man in good health. CDR3 sequence (DNA): TGTGCCAGCAGCCCCCTGAGGGTGGATACGCAGTATTTT. This translates into CASSPLRVDTQYF.